The rows below give T cell receptor beta chains drawn from one sample of a study of a mutant IDH1 vaccine in newly diagnosed glioma. These receptors are not linked to any known antigen. Only in-frame clones appear in the TCRdb table, and some are missing; sequencing was by immunoSEQ multiplex PCR. This table has about 25,000 clones, roughly 72% appearing once. The specimen was peripheral blood mononuclear cells (PBMCs), collected from a glioma patient whose treatment included an IDH1 peptide vaccine. The receptors stem from a man younger than 30 with glioma. Some clones in this sample may be carry-over from other donors' samples. The CDR3 runs from the conserved cysteine through the conserved F or W. A D gene is named only where the DNA matches it firmly. The size field is filled for only some rows; it gives once, few, many or a size class.

TRBJ1-1	TRBV4-2	NA	NA	CASSPGARANTEAFF	TGTGCCAGCAGCCCGGGGGCCCGAGCCAACACTGAAGCTTTCTTT
TRBJ2-7	TRBV30	NA	TRBD1	CAWAGQGVTEQYF	TGTGCCTGGGCAGGACAGGGGGTGACCGAGCAGTACTTC
TRBJ2-7	TRBV28	few	TRBD1	CASRGQSSYEQYF	TGTGCCAGCAGGGGACAGTCCTCCTACGAGCAGTACTTC
TRBJ2-7	TRBV30	NA	NA	CAWSVMGYEQYF	TGTGCCTGGAGTGTAATGGGCTACGAGCAGTACTTC
TRBJ1-1	TRBV2	NA	NA	CASSARGAAMNTEAFF	TGTGCCAGCTCGGCAAGGGGCGCAGCCATGAACACTGAAGCTTTCTTT
TRBJ2-5	TRBV7-9	once	NA	CASSLSVIETQYF	TGTGCCAGCAGCTTATCCGTGATTGAGACCCAGTACTTC
TRBJ1-1	TRBV19	NA	TRBD1	CASSTGQGVGTEAFF	TGTGCCAGTAGTACTGGACAGGGGGTAGGGACTGAAGCTTTCTTT
TRBJ2-7	TRBV10-3	NA	NA	CAISELGAEQYF	TGTGCCATCAGTGAATTGGGGGCCGAGCAGTACTTC
TRBJ1-2	TRBV5-1	NA	NA	CASSSQGANYGYTF	TGCGCCAGCAGCTCCCAGGGTGCTAACTATGGCTACACCTTC
TRBJ1-3	TRBV4-3	few	NA	CASSQDSGSAGNTIYF	TGCGCCAGCAGCCAAGATTCAGGCAGTGCAGGAAACACCATATATTTT
TRBJ1-5	TRBV19	few	TRBD1	CASSIIGTDQTNQPQHF	TGTGCCAGTAGTATAATCGGGACAGACCAAACCAATCAGCCCCAGCATTTT
TRBJ2-5	TRBV12-5	NA	NA	CASGLDGYQETQYF	TGTGCTAGTGGTTTGGACGGGTACCAAGAGACCCAGTACTTC
TRBJ1-1	TRBV27	NA	NA	CASSLGGMNTEAFF	TGTGCCAGCAGTTTGGGGGGGATGAACACTGAAGCTTTCTTT
TRBJ2-3	TRBV5-1	NA	TRBD1	CASSSRQGWDTQYF	TGCGCCAGCAGCTCTCGACAGGGATGGGATACGCAGTATTTT
TRBJ1-4	TRBV19	NA	NA	CASSHRRGNEKLFF	TGTGCCAGTAGTCACCGTAGGGGTAATGAAAAACTGTTTTTT
TRBJ2-7	TRBV7-2	few	NA	CASSLVQGPYEQYF	TGTGCCAGCAGCTTAGTACAGGGACCCTACGAGCAGTACTTC
TRBJ1-2	TRBV7-6	NA	TRBD1	CASSLGMGQGQGTNNYGYTF	TGTGCCAGCAGCTTAGGGATGGGACAGGGACAGGGAACGAATAACTATGGCTACACCTTC
TRBJ2-7	TRBV19	NA	TRBD2	CASSRTSGSIRSPYEQYF	TGTGCCAGTAGTCGGACTAGCGGGAGCATTCGGTCTCCCTACGAGCAGTACTTC
TRBJ2-7	TRBV29-1	NA	TRBD1	CSVGTGLYEQYF	TGCAGCGTTGGGACAGGCCTTTACGAGCAGTACTTC
TRBJ1-2	TRBV25-1	NA	TRBD1	CASSVTGSYGYTF	TGTGCCAGCAGTGTGACAGGGAGTTATGGCTACACCTTC
TRBJ2-7	TRBV15	NA	NA	CATSRDTPLYEQYF	TGTGCCACCAGCAGAGATACTCCGCTCTACGAGCAGTACTTC
TRBJ1-1	TRBV19	once	NA	CASSIWNGGEAFF	TGTGCCAGTAGTATTTGGAACGGTGGTGAAGCTTTCTTT
TRBJ1-1	TRBV6-5	few	TRBD1	CASSPTRDRGQAFF	TGTGCCAGCAGTCCCACCCGGGACAGAGGGCAAGCTTTCTTT
TRBJ1-4	TRBV6-5	NA	NA	CASSYSGGFREKLFF	TGTGCCAGCAGTTACTCGGGGGGTTTTCGAGAAAAACTGTTTTTT
TRBJ2-5	TRBV5-6	NA	NA	CASSAYSGSETQYF	TGTGCCAGCAGCGCATACAGTGGCTCAGAGACCCAGTACTTC
TRBJ1-1	TRBV28	NA	TRBD1	CASRFTGGSTEAFF	TGTGCCAGCCGCTTTACAGGGGGCTCCACTGAAGCTTTCTTT
TRBJ1-3	TRBV6-6	NA	TRBD1	CASSPTSTGGGNTIYF	TGTGCCAGCAGCCCCACCTCGACAGGGGGCGGAAACACCATATATTTT
TRBJ2-7	TRBV4-2	NA	NA	CASSQGLAYEQYF	TGTGCCAGCAGCCAGGGACTGGCCTACGAGCAGTACTTC
TRBJ2-2	TRBV29-1	NA	TRBD1	CSVRQGVNTGELFF	TGCAGCGTGAGACAGGGGGTGAACACCGGGGAGCTGTTTTTT
TRBJ1-1	TRBV11-2	NA	NA	CASSQGLRPEAFF	TGTGCCAGCAGCCAGGGGTTGCGGCCTGAAGCTTTCTTT
TRBJ2-1	TRBV2	NA	NA	CASSEALLRRMDEQFF	TGTGCCAGCAGTGAAGCGCTATTGAGAAGGATGGATGAGCAGTTCTTC
TRBJ1-3	TRBV18	NA	NA	CASSLPGAARGNTIYF	TGTGCCAGCTCATTACCTGGGGCTGCGAGAGGAAACACCATATATTTT
TRBJ2-4	TRBV6-1	NA	NA	CASSELAGAKNIQYF	TGTGCCAGCAGTGAACTCGCGGGAGCCAAAAACATTCAGTACTTC
TRBJ2-1	TRBV11-3	NA	NA	CASSHFVPGLGHNEQFF	TGTGCCAGCAGCCATTTCGTTCCGGGCTTGGGGCACAATGAGCAGTTCTTC
TRBJ1-4	TRBV4-1	once	NA	CASSQPQGEKLFF	TGCGCCAGCAGCCAACCACAGGGTGAAAAACTGTTTTTT
TRBJ1-5	TRBV4-2	NA	NA	CASAPQGYDSNQPQHF	TGTGCCAGCGCACCTCAGGGTTACGATAGCAATCAGCCCCAGCATTTT
TRBJ1-5	TRBV18	few	NA	CASSPPVPGQPQHF	TGTGCCAGCTCACCACCGGTCCCGGGTCAGCCCCAGCATTTT
TRBJ1-5	TRBV6-1	NA	TRBD1	CASSEALIQGISNQPQHF	TGTGCCAGCAGTGAAGCCCTTATACAGGGGATTAGCAATCAGCCCCAGCATTTT
TRBJ2-7	TRBV20-1	few	NA	CSAADYEQYF	TGCAGTGCAGCTGATTACGAGCAGTACTTC
TRBJ1-1	TRBV14	few	NA	CASSQAAGSTEAFF	TGTGCCAGCAGCCAGGCTGCAGGGTCCACTGAAGCTTTCTTT
TRBJ2-3	TRBV7-8	NA	NA	CASSLAVLEHTDTQYF	TGTGCCAGCAGCTTAGCGGTTCTAGAACACACAGATACGCAGTATTTT
TRBJ1-4	TRBV7-9	NA	NA	CASSLLGSVEKLFF	TGTGCCAGCAGCTTGTTAGGATCGGTCGAAAAACTGTTTTTT
TRBJ1-1	TRBV6-5	NA	NA	CASSSGRMNTEAFF	TGTGCCAGCAGTTCGGGACGTATGAACACTGAAGCTTTCTTT
TRBJ2-3	TRBV15	NA	NA	CATGRGQTSTDTQYF	TGTGCCACCGGCAGAGGACAGACCAGCACAGATACGCAGTATTTT
TRBJ2-2	TRBV5-4	NA	NA	CASSFGPKMNTGELFF	TGTGCCAGCAGCTTCGGTCCAAAGATGAACACCGGGGAGCTGTTTTTT
TRBJ2-1	TRBV27	NA	TRBD2	CASSLAPASGGANEQFF	TGTGCCAGCAGTTTGGCCCCCGCTAGCGGGGGGGCAAATGAGCAGTTCTTC
TRBJ2-1	TRBV9	once	NA	CASSVEVQAVDEQFF	TGTGCCAGCAGCGTAGAGGTACAGGCGGTGGATGAGCAGTTCTTC
TRBJ2-4	TRBV21-1	once	NA	CASSNFVGVAKNIQYF	TGTGCCAGCAGCAACTTTGTAGGTGTGGCCAAAAACATTCAGTACTTC
TRBJ2-4	TRBV7-9	few	TRBD2	CASSERGGAKNIQYF	TGTGCCAGCAGCGAACGGGGGGGAGCCAAAAACATTCAGTACTTC
TRBJ1-4	TRBV6-1	NA	TRBD1	CASRGTGVGKLFF	TGTGCCAGCAGAGGAACAGGGGTTGGGAAACTGTTTTTT
TRBJ1-3	TRBV5-1	NA	NA	CASSLTDSGNTIYF	TGCGCCAGCAGCTTGACAGACTCTGGAAACACCATATATTTT
TRBJ2-1	TRBV5-6	NA	NA	CASSPGYNEQFF	TGTGCCAGCAGCCCGGGGTACAATGAGCAGTTCTTC
TRBJ2-1	TRBV4-3	few	TRBD2	CASSQDRGTSPNNEQFF	TGCGCCAGCAGCCAAGATCGTGGGACTAGCCCTAACAATGAGCAGTTCTTC
TRBJ2-1	TRBV11-2	few	TRBD2	CASSLAGGGVGEQFF	TGTGCCAGCAGTTTAGCGGGGGGAGGGGTCGGTGAGCAGTTCTTC
TRBJ2-3	TRBV29-1	NA	NA	CSVEVLPEDTQYF	TGCAGCGTTGAAGTTCTCCCGGAAGATACGCAGTATTTT
TRBJ2-1	TRBV19	NA	NA	CASSLLSGNEQFF	TGTGCCAGTAGTCTCCTTAGCGGCAATGAGCAGTTCTTC
TRBJ2-2	TRBV30	NA	NA	CAWSVSVTGELFF	TGTGCCTGGAGTGTATCGGTCACCGGGGAGCTGTTTTTT
TRBJ1-2	TRBV2	few	NA	CASNNGLLYYGYTF	TGTGCCAGCAACAACGGACTACTCTACTATGGCTACACCTTC
TRBJ1-5	TRBV6-6	NA	NA	CASYGGLGQPQHF	TGTGCCAGCTATGGGGGATTAGGTCAGCCCCAGCATTTT